This TCR beta chain was identified in a study of blood T cell repertoires in COVID-19. Across the study: PBMCs, B-cell-depleted T cells, or T cells provided the cDNA or gDNA that made up the material.

The ends lost 8 bases at V and 7 bases at J; junction bases unmatched: 18. CDR3 length equals 16 residues. CDR1 is SQVTM, CDR2 ANQGSEA, per germline. TCRdb's copy holds only in-frame clones and misses some; the assay was immunoSEQ multiplex PCR. Among under 85,000 clones listed, roughly three quarters were seen once. The sequence came from a man at least 80 years old with acute or convalescent COVID-19. Sequencing used peripheral blood. The chain carries TRBV29-1 and TRBJ2-1, with 9 bases matching TRBD2. CDR3 sequence: CSPWESVAGVWNEQFF. DNA of the CDR3: TGCAGCCCTTGGGAATCAGTAGCGGGAGTTTGGAATGAGCAGTTCTTC.